Shown below are 11 T cell receptor beta chains from a single sample sequenced in a study of T cells in women clearing cervical HPV infection. Sequencing used immunoSEQ multiplex PCR; TCRdb keeps in-frame clones, though not all of them. The table lists 25,000 to 35,000 clones. Sequencing was carried out using blood buffy coat. The receptors come from a woman aged 18 to 75 with a cervical HPV16 infection that either progressed to CIN3+ or cleared (not recorded which).

Details on this clone: The read terminates 3 residues before the CDR3 end, so the remaining end is supplied by the germline J gene. The V call is TRBV29-1, the J call TRBJ2-1; 8 nucleotides align to TRBD2. The CDR3 is 13 amino acids. The J segment lost 9 bases and the V segment lost 2 bases, leaving 6 bases of the junction unmatched. Germline CDR1 reads SQVTM; CDR2 reads ANQGSEA. The chain's CDR3 is CSVELGGATEQFF. The CDR3 bases that were read are TGCAGCGTTGAACTCGGGGGGGCGACTGAG.

With respect to this clone: From the germline J gene comes the end of the CDR3, since the read stops 3 residues before it. The chain couples TRBV2 to TRBJ1-2, with 11 bases that match TRBD1. Trimming at V came to 9 bases and at J to 2 bases, leaving 2 bases not matched to a gene. From germline, CDR1 is SNHLY and CDR2 FYNNEI. The CDR3 spans 13 residues. The covered CDR3 bases are TGTGCCAGAGGGGACAGGGGGAACTATGGC. It specifies CARGDRGNYG. The whole CDR3 protein reads CARGDRGNYGYTF.

Comment on this clone: The read comes to an end 3 residues before the CDR3 does, leaving the germline J gene to fill in the end. The V gene is TRBV2, the J gene TRBJ2-7; perhaps TRBD1 as D (6 bases). V was trimmed by 6 bases and J by 4 bases, leaving 10 bases between them. The CDR3 spans 12 residues. Per the germline V gene, CDR1 is SNHLY and CDR2 is FYNNEI. The CDR3 loop is CASSRGGYEQYF. The CDR3 DNA, read in part, is TGTGCCAGCAGCAGGGGTGGGTACGAG.

For this clone: The read is 3 residues too short to cover the CDR3 end, so that end is filled in from the germline J gene. The rearrangement links TRBV20-1 to TRBJ2-5; a possible D gene is TRBD2 (7 bases). V lost 0 bases and J lost 7, with 9 bases in between. CDR1 DFQATT and CDR2 SNEGSKA come from the germline V gene (reference sequence). This CDR3 has 12 amino acids. CDR3 bases read: TGCAGTGCTAGAGAAGGGGGGGGGACC. Translated, it gives CSAREGGGT. The whole CDR3 region reads CSAREGGGTQYF.

About this clone itself: The sequenced fragment ends 3 residues before the CDR3 boundary, so the rest is inferred from the germline J gene. The gene calls are TRBV11-2 and TRBJ2-3; no clear D gene. This CDR3 comprises 14 residues. Germline assignment: CDR1 SGHAT and CDR2 FQNNGV. Incomplete CDR3 DNA: TGTGCCAGCAGCTCCCACGGGTATCAAGAGACG. Encoded protein: CASSSHGYQET. The CDR3 in its entirety is CASSSHGYQETQYF.

As to this clone: From the germline J gene comes the end of the CDR3, since the read stops 3 residues before it. The V call is TRBV2, the J call TRBJ2-7; a weak D match, TRBD1 (5 bases). Germline assignment: CDR1 SNHLY and CDR2 FYNNEI. V lost 8 bases to trimming and J lost 5 bases, with 16 bases between them. CDR3 length: 13 amino acids. CDR3: CASLGPGSNEQYF. Partial CDR3 DNA: TGTGCCAGCCTGGGTCCAGGGTCAAACGAG.

In the case of this clone: The CDR3 extends 3 residues past the end of the read, so its final part is completed from the germline J gene. The chain employs TRBV19 and TRBJ2-1; tentatively, D is TRBD1 (5 bases). V dropped 4 bases and J dropped 4 bases, with 20 bases sitting between them. Germline CDR1 LNHDA, CDR2 SQIVND (reference sequence). CDR3 size: 17 residues. The DNA read from the CDR3 is TGTGCCAGTAGTACGGAGAGTATCCGGACATCGTACAATGAG. Amino acid sequence: CASSTESIRTSYNE. The complete CDR3 protein is CASSTESIRTSYNEQFF.

About this clone: The read terminates 3 residues before the CDR3 end, so the remaining end is supplied by the germline J gene. This chain uses TRBV20-1 with TRBJ1-1, with D perhaps TRBD1 (5 bases). Looked up from germline, CDR1 is DFQATT and CDR2 is SNEGSKA (reference sequence). The CDR3 consists of 12 residues. The V end lost 6 bases, the J end lost 3 bases, and 11 bases lay between the germline ends. The part of the CDR3 DNA that was read is TGCAGTGCCCCGGGGGGGTACACTGAA. This sequence encodes CSAPGGYTE. The CDR3, in full, reads CSAPGGYTEAFF.

On this clone itself: The read stops 3 residues short of the end of the CDR3; the missing end is completed from the germline J gene. This chain uses TRBV2 with TRBJ1-1; D call uncertain. The V and J ends lost 6 bases and 2 bases respectively, with 7 bases between them. The CDR3 contains 12 residues. CDR1 is SNHLY, CDR2 FYNNEI, per germline. The DNA read from the CDR3 is TGTGCCAGCAGCGTCCTTAACACTGAA. It specifies CASSVLNTE. The full-length CDR3 reads as CASSVLNTEAFF.

According to its frequency, this clone is large. The CDR3 extends 3 residues past the end of the read, so its final part is completed from the germline J gene. This chain connects TRBV4-2 to TRBJ1-5; D unclear. The CDR3 spans 15 residues. The V gene lost 1 base and the J gene lost 0 bases, with 7 bases spanning the gap. Germline V gene data show CDR1 as LGHNA and CDR2 as YNFKEQ. CDR3 bases read: TGTGCCAGCAGCCAAGCCGGGTATAGCAATCAGCCC. Translation: CASSQAGYSNQP. The whole CDR3 region reads CASSQAGYSNQPQHF.

A note on this clone: The same CDR3 arises from other DNA sequences in this sample as well. CDR3 residues: CASSENWAAGNTIYF. CDR3 DNA (partial): TGTGCCAGCAGTGAAAATTGGGCAGCTGGAAACACC. The gene calls are TRBV6-1 and TRBJ1-3; no reliable D call. Read data end 3 residues before the CDR3 end; the end is taken from the germline J gene. The V and J ends lost 2 bases and 2 bases respectively, with 10 bases between them. The CDR3 contains 15 residues. Germline values: CDR1 MNHNS, CDR2 SASEGT.